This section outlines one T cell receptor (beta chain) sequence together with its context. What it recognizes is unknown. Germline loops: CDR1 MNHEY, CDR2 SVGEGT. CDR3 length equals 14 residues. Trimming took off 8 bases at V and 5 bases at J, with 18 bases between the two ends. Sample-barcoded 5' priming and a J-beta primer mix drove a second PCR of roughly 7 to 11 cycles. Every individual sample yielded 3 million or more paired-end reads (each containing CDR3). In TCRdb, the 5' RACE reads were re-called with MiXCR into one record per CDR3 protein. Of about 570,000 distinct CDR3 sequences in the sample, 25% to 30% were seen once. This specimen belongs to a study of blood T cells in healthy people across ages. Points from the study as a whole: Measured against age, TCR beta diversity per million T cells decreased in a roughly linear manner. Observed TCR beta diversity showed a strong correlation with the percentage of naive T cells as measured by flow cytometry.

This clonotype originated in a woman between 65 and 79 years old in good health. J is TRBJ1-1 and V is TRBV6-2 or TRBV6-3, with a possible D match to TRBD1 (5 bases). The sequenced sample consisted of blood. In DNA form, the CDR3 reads TGTGCCAGCCGAGACAGCCTCAGTGCGACTGAAGCTTTCTTT. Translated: CASRDSLSATEAFF.